Listed below are T cell receptor beta chains from one sample, sequenced in a study of Graves' ophthalmopathy and Graves' hyperthyroidism. MiXCR was run by TCRdb on the multiplex PCR reads, yielding one entry per CDR3 protein. The sample shows 350,000 to 450,000 distinct CDR3 sequences, more than 20% of them seen only once. Sequenced input: peripheral blood. Receptor source: a woman aged 18-35 years with stable Graves' hyperthyroidism. CDR3s include the opening cysteine and the closing phenylalanine or tryptophan. D genes are given only for firm matches. The size entry gives how often the clone was seen (once, few, many) or a class if it is expanded.

D gene	clone size	V gene	J gene	CDR3 protein	CDR3 DNA
NA	few	TRBV18	TRBJ2-7	CASSPGGPYEQCF	TGTGCCAGCTCACCAGGAGGACCCTACGAGCAGTGCTTC
TRBD1	many	TRBV12-3/TRBV12-4	TRBJ1-2	CASSHAGGVGYTF	TGTGCCAGCAGCCACGCAGGGGGCGTCGGCTACACCTTC
NA	many	TRBV5-1	TRBJ2-7	CASSADHSYEQYF	TGCGCCAGCAGCGCGGACCATTCCTACGAGCAGTACTTC
NA	many	TRBV5-6	TRBJ1-6	CASSSWTDNSPLHF	TGTGCCAGCAGCTCCTGGACAGATAATTCACCCCTCCACTTT
NA	many	TRBV29-1	TRBJ1-2	CSVRQGGYNYGYTF	TGCAGCGTTCGTCAGGGCGGATACAACTATGGCTACACCTTC
TRBD1	many	TRBV6-1	TRBJ1-6	CASRPRTGDNSPLHF	TGTGCCAGCAGACCGAGGACAGGGGATAATTCACCCCTCCACTTT
TRBD1	many	TRBV30	TRBJ2-5	CAWRPTGRETQYF	TGTGCCTGGAGGCCGACAGGGCGGGAGACCCAGTACTTC
TRBD2	few	TRBV28	TRBJ2-2	CASSTIGLAGTGAGELFF	TGTGCCAGCAGCACTATTGGACTAGCGGGAACCGGGGCCGGGGAGCTGTTTTTT
NA	many	TRBV2	TRBJ2-5	CASMAGGQETQYF	TGTGCCAGCATGGCAGGGGGGCAAGAGACCCAGTACTTC
TRBD1	few	TRBV6-1	TRBJ2-4	CASRTGTGGRNIKYF	TGTGCCAGCAGAACCGGGACAGGGGGCAGGAACATTAAGTACTTC
NA	many	TRBV7-6	TRBJ2-7	CASSLMEGKGDEQYF	TGTGCCAGCAGCTTAATGGAGGGTAAGGGGGACGAGCAGTACTTC
NA	many	TRBV6-2/TRBV6-3	TRBJ1-5	CASSRTEYSNQPQHF	TGTGCCAGCAGCCGGACGGAATATAGCAATCAGCCCCAGCATTTT
NA	many	TRBV27	TRBJ1-1	CASSLSKGWITEAFF	TGTGCCAGCAGTTTATCGAAGGGGTGGATTACTGAAGCTTTCTTT
NA	many	TRBV7-9	TRBJ2-5	CASSLQTGGETQYF	TGTGCCAGCAGCCTCCAGACAGGCGGGGAGACCCAGTACTTC